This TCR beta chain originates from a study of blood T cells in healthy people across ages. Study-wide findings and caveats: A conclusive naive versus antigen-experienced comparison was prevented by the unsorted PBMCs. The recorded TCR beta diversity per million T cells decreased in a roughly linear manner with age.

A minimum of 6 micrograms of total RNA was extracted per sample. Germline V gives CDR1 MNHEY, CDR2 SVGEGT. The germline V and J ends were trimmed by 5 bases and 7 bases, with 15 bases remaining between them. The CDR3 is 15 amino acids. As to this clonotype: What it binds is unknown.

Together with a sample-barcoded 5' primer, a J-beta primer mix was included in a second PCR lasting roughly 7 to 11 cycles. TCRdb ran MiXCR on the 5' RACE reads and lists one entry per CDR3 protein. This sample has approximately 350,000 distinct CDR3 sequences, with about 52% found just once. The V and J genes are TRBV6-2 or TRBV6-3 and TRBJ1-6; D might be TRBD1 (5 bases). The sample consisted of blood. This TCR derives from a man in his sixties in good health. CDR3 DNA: TGTGCCAGCAGTAACCGAGGGGCAGGGAATTCACCCCTCCACTTT. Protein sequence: CASSNRGAGNSPLHF.